This T cell receptor (beta chain) was observed in a study of cytomegalovirus exposure and HLA in healthy donors. The study ran its PCR with 60 Vbeta and 13 Jbeta primers. TCRdb's table, derived via immunoSEQ multiplex PCR, lists solely in-frame clones and lacks some. The sample lists around 150,000 clones; roughly four fifths were seen once. The germline gives CDR1 SEHNR, CDR2 FQNEAQ (reference sequence). Losses at the gene ends were 5 bases for V and 2 bases for J; bases not matched to a gene: 15. The CDR3 length is 18 residues. Sequencing was carried out using PBMCs. The source is a man aged 25 to 40 in good health and CMV-seropositive. The V call is TRBV7-9, the J call TRBJ2-7; 10 nucleotides agree with TRBD1. The CDR3 coding sequence is TGTGCCAGCAGCCGCGCGGGTCCGGGACAGGGGAACCCCTACGAGCAGTACTTC. Its translation: CASSRAGPGQGNPYEQYF.